A single sample gave rise to the 15 T cell receptor beta chains below, sequenced in a study of long-term antiretroviral therapy in people with HIV. Version v3.0 of the immunoSEQ assay ran at survey level. Measured with immunoSEQ multiplex PCR; TCRdb has only the in-frame clones, and not every one. Of 20,000 to 25,000 clones listed, 80% to 90% are singletons. The sequencing here drew on unsorted PBMCs, taken 1.2 years after starting antiretroviral therapy. Every receptor here comes from a man aged 45-60 years with HIV.

V is TRBV2 and J is TRBJ2-7; no reliable D call. Germline lookup yields CDR1 SNHLY and CDR2 FYNNEI. Trimming took 2 bases from V and 6 from J, leaving 11 bases between them. The CDR3 consists of 13 residues. CDR3 region: CASSERERAEQYF. The CDR3 bases are TGTGCCAGCAGTGAAAGGGAACGCGCCGAGCAGTACTTC.

The chain employs TRBV28 and TRBJ2-6; 8 nucleotides match TRBD1. From germline, CDR1 is MDHEN and CDR2 SYDVKM. Trimming at V came to 7 bases and at J to 0 bases, leaving 20 bases not matched to a gene. The CDR3 runs to 21 residues. The CDR3, as DNA: TGTGCCAGCACTCTACGCCCGGGACAGGTATTACCCGACTCTGGGGCCAACGTCCTGACTTTC. It yields the protein CASTLRPGQVLPDSGANVLTF.

The chain employs TRBV6-1 and TRBJ1-1; D is perhaps TRBD1 (6 bases). Germline CDR1 reads MNHNS; CDR2 reads SASEGT. This CDR3 region has 14 residues. Trimming took 6 bases from V and 10 from J, leaving 21 bases between them. The CDR3 DNA reads as TGTGCCAGCAGCCAACAGGGTTCTAACTGGGGAGCTTTCTTT. Translated: CASSQQGSNWGAFF.

This sequence joins TRBV7-2 and TRBJ1-2; 9 bases are shared with TRBD1. The CDR3 covers 16 residues. From germline, CDR1 is SGHTA and CDR2 FQGNSA. V was pared by 1 base and J by 1 base, with 4 bases of the junction left unmatched. The CDR3 nucleotides are TGTGCCAGCAGCTTAGTACAGGGGGCTATTAACTATGGCTACACCTTC. This codes for CASSLVQGAINYGYTF.

The chain links TRBV9 to TRBJ2-2; tentative D call: TRBD2 (6 bases). CDR1 is SGDLS and CDR2 is YYNGEE in the germline V gene. This CDR3 has 14 amino acids. The ends were cut back, 6 bases at V and 0 bases at J, with 9 bases in the middle. In DNA, the CDR3 is TGTGCCAGCAAAGGGGAGGCGAACACCGGGGAGCTGTTTTTT. Translation gives CASKGEANTGELFF.

This sequence joins TRBV6-1 and TRBJ1-1; 8 nucleotides agree with TRBD1. Unmatched junction bases numbered 7, after V lost 3 bases and J lost 10 bases. The CDR3 has 13 residues. Germline V gives CDR1 MNHNS, CDR2 SASEGT. Written as DNA, the CDR3 is TGTGCCAGCAGTGAGAGCACAGGGGGAAGAGCTTTCTTT. Its protein product is CASSESTGGRAFF.

In its sample, this clone ranks as medium-sized. The rearrangement uses TRBV7-9 and TRBJ2-7; 8 positions match TRBD1. The CDR3 runs to 15 residues. The germline gives CDR1 SEHNR, CDR2 FQNEAQ (reference sequence). Trimming at V came to 3 bases and at J to 4 bases, leaving 8 bases not matched to a gene. The CDR3 loop is CASSFFGDRSYEQYF. The CDR3 DNA reads TGTGCCAGCAGCTTTTTCGGGGACAGGAGTTACGAGCAGTACTTC.

The chain has TRBV27 and TRBJ2-1; D is undetermined. CDR1 and CDR2 (germline): MNHEY, SMNVEV (reference sequence). This CDR3 contains 13 residues. Trimming removed 3 bases at V and 5 bases at J, with 8 bases between. CDR3 residues: CASSFGPDNEQFF. The CDR3 coding sequence is TGTGCCAGCAGTTTCGGACCAGACAATGAGCAGTTCTTC.

The chain carries TRBV4-1 and TRBJ2-5, with a tentative D call TRBD2 (5 bases). The CDR3 runs 14 residues. The V and J ends lost 4 bases and 5 bases respectively, with 14 bases between them. Germline V lookup: CDR1 MGHRA, CDR2 YSYEKL. The CDR3 spells CASSLSPTGETQYF. The CDR3 DNA sequence: TGCGCCAGCAGCCTCTCGCCCACGGGGGAGACCCAGTACTTC.

The V and J genes are TRBV28 and TRBJ1-3; D gene uncertain. Germline CDR1 reads MDHEN; CDR2 reads SYDVKM. V was cut by 4 bases and J by 1 base, with 8 bases left in between. This CDR3 comprises 14 residues. The DNA for the CDR3 is TGTGCCAGCAGTTCTGGAGGGTCTGGAAACACCATATATTTT. Translation: CASSSGGSGNTIYF.

This clone occurred a few times. This chain connects TRBV7-2 to TRBJ1-2, with D uncertain. Germline CDR1 SGHTA, CDR2 FQGNSA. V was trimmed by 5 bases and J by 8 bases, leaving 18 bases between them. This CDR3 has 14 amino acids. In DNA form, the CDR3 reads TGTGCCAGCAGCCCCCAACCCCTGGGGAGCGGCTACACCTTC. Protein: CASSPQPLGSGYTF.

The V call is TRBV11-2, the J call TRBJ1-4; 7 bases align to TRBD1. Germline V lookup: CDR1 SGHAT, CDR2 FQNNGV. This CDR3 is built from 13 residues. Losses at the gene ends were 6 bases for V and 5 bases for J; bases not matched to a gene: 3. This chain's CDR3 is CASRTGMNEKLFF. As DNA, the CDR3 is TGTGCCAGCAGGACAGGGATGAATGAAAAACTGTTTTTT.

The chain employs TRBV7-3 and TRBJ2-2; 14 bases map to TRBD2. The germline CDR1 and CDR2 sequences are SGHTA and FQGTGA. The CDR3 is 16 amino acids. V was pared by 5 bases and J by 6 bases, with 5 bases of the junction left unmatched. Here the CDR3 reads CASSRLAGGPAGELFF. The CDR3 DNA is TGTGCCAGCAGCCGACTAGCGGGGGGGCCGGCCGGGGAGCTGTTTTTT.

The rearrangement uses TRBV11-2 and TRBJ2-2, with D hard to call. CDR1 and CDR2 from the germline V gene are SGHAT and FQNNGV. The V gene lost 1 base and the J gene lost 10 bases, with 4 bases spanning the gap. The CDR3 sequence is 11 residues long. DNA of the CDR3: TGTGCCAGCAGCTTAGTTAAGGAGCTGTTTTTT. The encoded protein is CASSLVKELFF. Using reference TRBV11-2 and TRBJ2-2 for the parts outside the CDR3, the full variable domain is EAGVAQSPRYKIIEKRQSVAFWCNPISGHATLYWYQQILGQGPKLLIQFQNNGVVDDSQLPKDRFSAERLKGVDSTLKIQPAKLEDSAVYLCASSLVKELFFGEGSRLTVL.

The J gene is TRBJ2-5, the V gene TRBV4-3; tentative D call: TRBD2 (6 bases). Trimming shortened V by 4 bases and J by 4 bases, and 16 bases separated the two germline ends. This CDR3 is built from 15 residues. Germline-derived CDR1 and CDR2 are LGHNA and YSLEER. The CDR3 spells CASSPGTEGGETQYF. The CDR3 DNA is TGCGCCAGCAGCCCTGGGACCGAGGGAGGAGAGACCCAGTACTTC.